The entry that follows covers one T cell receptor (beta chain) sequence. Authors' data handling: Counts of nucleated cells, estimated from reference gene primer amplification, were obtained. The repertoire was sequenced with immunoSEQ multiplex PCR; TCRdb's copy has only in-frame clones and lacks some. Clone size and V and J calls were adopted from that table, with D and trimming inferred from the DNA. Among approximately 210,000 clones listed, around 90% were seen once. The data were obtained in a study of blood T cell repertoires in COVID-19. Whole-study context: Sources were T cells, B-cell-depleted T cells, or PBMCs; the material itself was cDNA or gDNA.

The sequence was collected from a man aged 30 to 39 with acute or convalescent COVID-19. Sequencing was carried out using peripheral blood.

The CDR3 DNA reads as TGTGCCAGCAGCGCTGGGACTAGCGGGGGCAACAATGAGCAGTTCTTC. Protein: CASSAGTSGGNNEQFF. The chain has TRBV9 and TRBJ2-1; 14 bases fit TRBD2. The V segment lost 3 bases and the J segment 5 bases; nucleotides outside the gene matches: 4. This CDR3 comprises 16 residues. CDR1 is SGDLS, CDR2 YYNGEE, per germline.